This T cell receptor (beta chain) was identified in a study of control samples from healthy donors and cancer patients. The V gene's germline CDR1 is SGHNT and CDR2 YENEEA. The trim removed 5 bases at V and 0 bases at J, leaving 6 bases unmatched. The CDR3 is 16 amino acids. Assay: immunoSEQ multiplex PCR; the TCRdb copy retains only in-frame clones and omits some. Seen here are approximately 120,000 clones, more than 75% observed once, and the top ten hold 2.9%. This TCR was recovered from a man between 60 and 75 years old in good health. Sequencing was carried out using blood. The rearrangement links TRBV11-3 to TRBJ2-7; 11 bases fit TRBD2. The CDR3 reads CASSMTSGDSSYEQYF. CDR3 sequence (DNA): TGTGCCAGCAGCATGACTAGCGGGGATAGCTCCTACGAGCAGTACTTC.